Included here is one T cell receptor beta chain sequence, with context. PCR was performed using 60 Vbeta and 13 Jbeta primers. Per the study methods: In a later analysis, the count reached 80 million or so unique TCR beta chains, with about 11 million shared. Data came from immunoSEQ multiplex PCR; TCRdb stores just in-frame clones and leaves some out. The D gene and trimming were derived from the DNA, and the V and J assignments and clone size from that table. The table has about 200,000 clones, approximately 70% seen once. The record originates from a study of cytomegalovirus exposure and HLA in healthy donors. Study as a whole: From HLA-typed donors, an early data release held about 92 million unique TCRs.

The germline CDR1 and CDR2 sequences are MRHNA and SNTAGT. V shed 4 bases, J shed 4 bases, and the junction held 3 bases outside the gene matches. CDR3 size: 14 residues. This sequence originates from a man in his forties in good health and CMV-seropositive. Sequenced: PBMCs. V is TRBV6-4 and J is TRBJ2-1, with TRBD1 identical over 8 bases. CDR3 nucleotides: TGTGCCAGCAGTGTGACAGGGGCTTACAATGAGCAGTTCTTC. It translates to CASSVTGAYNEQFF.